A selection of T cell receptor beta chains follows, all from one sample in a study of pediatric ulcerative colitis. Sequencing used immunoSEQ multiplex PCR; TCRdb keeps in-frame clones, though not all of them. The sample consists of around 36,000 clones, 80% to 90% of them appearing once. Sample: gut tissue. The receptors shown here come from a boy aged 5-17 years with mild ulcerative colitis. Each CDR3 is given with its conserved first and last residue. D genes are given only for firm matches. A clone size is listed for some rows: how often the clone was seen (once, few, many), or a class if it is expanded.

j_call	v_call	clone_size	d_call	cdr3_aa	cdr3_nt
TRBJ2-5	TRBV7-7	-	-	CASSPYSGVGRETQYF	TGTGCCAGCAGCCCTTATAGTGGGGTAGGGCGAGAGACCCAGTACTTC
TRBJ2-7	TRBV18	-	-	CASSPDRAIEQYF	TGTGCCAGCTCACCGGACAGAGCGATCGAGCAGTACTTC
TRBJ2-1	TRBV5-1	-	-	CASSLVSGPEQFF	TGCGCCAGCAGCTTGGTATCAGGGCCTGAGCAGTTCTTC
TRBJ2-1	TRBV7-2	-	-	CASSHEQGEQFF	TGTGCCAGCAGCCACGAACAAGGAGAGCAGTTCTTC
TRBJ1-5	TRBV4-1	-	TRBD1	CASSPTGGDQPQHF	TGCGCCAGCAGCCCGACAGGGGGCGATCAGCCCCAGCATTTT
TRBJ1-1	TRBV19	-	TRBD1	CASRAYTGGSLNTEAFF	TGTGCCAGTAGGGCTTACACAGGGGGCTCCCTGAACACTGAAGCTTTCTTT
TRBJ1-2	TRBV5-1	-	-	CASSPGRNYGYTF	TGCGCCAGCAGCCCCGGGAGAAACTATGGCTACACCTTC
TRBJ2-3	TRBV6-6	-	-	CASRSVSTDTQYF	TGTGCCAGCAGAAGTGTTAGCACAGATACGCAGTATTTT
TRBJ2-7	TRBV20-1	-	-	CSARGLYEQYF	TGCAGTGCTAGAGGACTGTACGAGCAGTACTTC
TRBJ2-7	TRBV5-5	few	-	CASSLPRGYEQYF	TGTGCCAGCAGCTTGCCACGCGGGTACGAGCAGTACTTC
TRBJ2-3	TRBV7-9	-	TRBD1	CASSNRDRGTDTQYF	TGTGCCAGCAGCAACCGGGACAGGGGCACAGATACGCAGTATTTT
TRBJ1-4	TRBV10-3	-	TRBD1	CAISETVTGGPRLFF	TGTGCCATCAGTGAGACGGTGACAGGGGGACCTAGACTGTTTTTT
TRBJ2-1	TRBV5-1	-	TRBD2	CASSSRTSGSSYNEQFF	TGCGCCAGCAGCTCTAGGACTAGCGGGAGCTCCTACAATGAGCAGTTCTTC
TRBJ1-4	TRBV29-1	-	-	CSVRGNEKLFF	TGCAGCGTTCGTGGTAATGAAAAACTGTTTTTT
TRBJ1-1	TRBV25-1	-	-	CASSSAAGWNTEAFF	TGTGCCAGCAGTTCGGCGGCAGGTTGGAACACTGAAGCTTTCTTT
TRBJ2-7	TRBV6-5	-	-	CASSPYRDLRGQYF	TGTGCCAGCAGCCCATACAGGGACCTCCGGGGGCAGTACTTC
TRBJ1-1	TRBV5-6	-	-	CASSLGLGVNTEAFF	TGTGCCAGCAGCTTGGGGTTGGGGGTTAACACTGAAGCTTTCTTT
TRBJ1-6	TRBV14	-	-	CASSRGRVPSSPLHF	TGTGCCAGCAGCCGGGGCCGGGTGCCTAGTTCACCCCTCCACTTT
TRBJ2-2	TRBV10-2	-	TRBD1	CAVKTGAGELFF	TGCGCCGTAAAAACAGGGGCCGGGGAGCTGTTTTTT